This TCR beta chain is drawn from a study of T cell repertoires in cytomegalovirus infection. Study-wide background: Carrying CMV and the relevant HLA type showed in public TCR beta signatures. Study-level results: What dominated the ex vivo response were HLA-C-restricted CMV-specific TCR beta clonotypes. Cumulative public TCR beta family frequency identified CMV carriers with the relevant HLA.

Each CDR3 protein gets one entry after TCRdb re-called the reads with MiXCR. This sample yields hundreds of thousands of distinct CDR3 sequences, of which less than 40% are seen a single time; around 2.8% belongs to the top ten. The CDR3 is 15 residues long. In germline, CDR1 is SGHVS, CDR2 FNYEAQ. Between the trimmed V and J ends, which lost 4 bases and 8 bases, there was a span of 20 bases. Concerning this clonotype itself: Antigen unknown.

The V call is TRBV7-6, the J call TRBJ1-2; D is perhaps TRBD1 (5 bases). The sequence came from a human donor in good health (CMV status not recorded). Some clones in this sample may be carry-over from other donors' samples. Sequencing was done on a sample of PBMCs. The CDR3 bases are TGTGCCAGCAGCTCCATGGGGGTAGCAGGGCAAGGCTACACCTTC. Translated, it gives CASSSMGVAGQGYTF.